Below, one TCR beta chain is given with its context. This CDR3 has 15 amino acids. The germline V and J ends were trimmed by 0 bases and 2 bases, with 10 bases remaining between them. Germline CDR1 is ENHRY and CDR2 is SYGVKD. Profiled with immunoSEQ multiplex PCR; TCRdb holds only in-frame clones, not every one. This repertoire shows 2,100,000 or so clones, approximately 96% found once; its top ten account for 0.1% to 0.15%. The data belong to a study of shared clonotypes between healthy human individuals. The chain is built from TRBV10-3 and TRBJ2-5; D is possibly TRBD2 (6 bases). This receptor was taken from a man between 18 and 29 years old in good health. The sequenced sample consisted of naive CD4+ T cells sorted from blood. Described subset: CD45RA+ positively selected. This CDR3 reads CAISESGTLQETQYF. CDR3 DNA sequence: TGTGCCATCAGTGAGTCGGGGACTTTACAAGAGACCCAGTACTTC.